The source of this T cell receptor beta chain is a study of radiation and T cells in renal cell carcinoma. In the study overall: Nephrectomy followed 15 Gy stereotactic body radiation by 4 weeks. Study results and caveats: Top tumor clonotypes rose in blood 2 weeks post-radiation, then contracted.

TCRdb's copy holds only in-frame clones and misses some; the assay was immunoSEQ multiplex PCR. Of 110,000 to 150,000 clones in the sample, about 88% were seen once. On this clone itself: Its antigen is unidentified.

Germline trimming cut 8 bases from V and 9 bases from J; bases unmatched to any gene: 11. This CDR3 is built from 15 residues. Germline V gene lookup returns CDR1 MNHNS and CDR2 SASEGT. As to time point: baseline pretreatment blood. Sample treatment: 15 Gy SBRT to primary tumor, nephrectomy 4 weeks later. The sequencing here drew on blood, taken from a patient whose treatment included radiotherapy and nephrectomy. The TCR comes from a woman between 45 and 60 years old with renal cell carcinoma. This chain links TRBV6-1 with TRBJ1-6; 9 nucleotides match TRBD1. Here the CDR3 DNA reads TGTGCCAGCTCGCGTCGGGACAGGGATGGTTCACCCCTCCACTTT. This codes for CASSRRDRDGSPLHF.